This entry lists 19 T cell receptor beta chains sequenced from one sample in a study of T cells in Graves' hyperthyroidism and ophthalmopathy. Authors of the study amplified TCR beta CDR3 regions from RNA transcripts. First-round RT-PCR of the TCR CDR3 relied on the HTBI primer set. TCRdb reanalysed the multiplex PCR reads using MiXCR and keeps one entry per CDR3 protein. Here the sample spans roughly 500,000 distinct CDR3 sequences, over 11% being singletons. The sequencing input was blood. The source of these receptors is a woman aged 25 to 39 with Graves' hyperthyroidism that later progressed to Graves' ophthalmopathy.

This clonotype was observed at least ten times. V usage is TRBV18 and J usage is TRBJ1-1; 7 bases fit TRBD1. The trim removed 0 bases at V and 4 bases at J, leaving 5 bases unmatched. There are 15 residues in the CDR3. The germline V gene encodes CDR1 KGHSH and CDR2 LQKENI. CDR3 DNA sequence: TGTGCCAGCTCACCACCGGAGGGGGCGGGCACTGAAGCTTTCTTT. It yields the protein CASSPPEGAGTEAFF.

In this sample, this clonotype turned up many times. J is TRBJ1-2 and V is TRBV12-3 or TRBV12-4; TRBD1 agrees at 7 bases. The V segment lost 5 bases and the J segment 3 bases; nucleotides outside the gene matches: 15. This CDR3 region has 17 residues. The CDR3 DNA sequence: TGTGCCAGCAGTCGGGGGGATCGACAGGGTGGGGACTATGGCTACACCTTC. Translated, it gives CASSRGDRQGGDYGYTF.

There are many counts of this clonotype. The chain uses TRBV20-1 and TRBJ2-5, with 9 bases that match TRBD2. Trimming cost V 3 bases and J 5 bases; bases outside gene matches: 10. This CDR3 contains 15 residues. Germline assignment: CDR1 DFQATT and CDR2 SNEGSKA (reference sequence). CDR3 sequence: CSARTIAGALETQYF. In DNA form, the CDR3 reads TGCAGTGCTAGGACCATAGCGGGAGCCCTCGAGACCCAGTACTTC.

A few counts support this clonotype. V and J are TRBV28 and TRBJ1-2; 7 bases are a match to TRBD1. CDR1 MDHEN and CDR2 SYDVKM come from the germline V gene. This CDR3 has 17 amino acids. V gave up 5 bases and J gave up 1 base; unmatched junction bases: 13. The CDR3 reads CASSRGGGQPNNYGYTF. Written as DNA, the CDR3 is TGTGCCAGCAGTAGGGGGGGGGGACAGCCGAATAACTATGGCTACACCTTC.

This clonotype was found many times. The chain uses TRBV29-1 and TRBJ1-1; D remains ambiguous. The CDR3 has 13 amino acids. Germline loops: CDR1 SQVTM, CDR2 ANQGSEA. Trimming removed 3 bases at V and 1 base at J, with 9 bases between. The CDR3 DNA is TGCAGCGTTGAGACACCTCCGAACACTGAAGCTTTCTTT. It is translated as CSVETPPNTEAFF.

This clonotype has at least ten counts. The rearrangement uses TRBV11-2 and TRBJ2-7; D is undetermined. Germline V lookup: CDR1 SGHAT, CDR2 FQNNGV. V was cut by 6 bases and J by 1 base, with 22 bases left in between. The CDR3 runs to 17 residues. The CDR3, as DNA: TGTGCCAGCAGGCCATTCTATACGGCGTTTATGTCCTACGAGCAGTACTTC. This encodes CASRPFYTAFMSYEQYF. The full variable domain, its missing parts supplied by reference TRBV11-2 and TRBJ2-7, is EAGVAQSPRYKIIEKRQSVAFWCNPISGHATLYWYQQILGQGPKLLIQFQNNGVVDDSQLPKDRFSAERLKGVDSTLKIQPAKLEDSAVYLCASRPFYTAFMSYEQYFGPGTRLTVT.

This chain uses TRBV19 with TRBJ2-7, with D hard to call. V was clipped by 5 bases and J by 2 bases, with 13 bases between them. CDR3 length: 14 amino acids. Looked up from germline, CDR1 is LNHDA and CDR2 is SQIVND (reference sequence). The CDR3 protein is CASSPRTPAYEQYF. The CDR3 nucleotides read TGTGCCAGTAGTCCTAGGACCCCGGCCTACGAGCAGTACTTC.

This rearrangement joins TRBV7-2 to TRBJ1-4; maybe TRBD1 (5 bases). The CDR3 spans 16 residues. Trimming took off 5 bases at V and 0 bases at J, with 13 bases between the two ends. Germline V gene data show CDR1 as SGHTA and CDR2 as FQGNSA. CDR3 nucleotides: TGTGCCAGCAGCCTCGGACAAGTTGCAACTAATGAAAAACTGTTTTTT. Its translation is CASSLGQVATNEKLFF.

Only a few counts were recorded for this clonotype. CDR3 sequence: CASSVPNGVLEKLFF. CDR3 sequence (DNA): TGTGCCAGCAGTGTCCCTAACGGGGTGCTGGAAAAACTGTTTTTT. The chain joins TRBV2 to TRBJ1-4; D uncertain. V lost 4 bases and J 8 bases, leaving 17 bases between the germline ends. The CDR3 is 15 amino acids. Germline V CDR1 and CDR2: SNHLY, FYNNEI.

This clonotype was observed many times. The rearrangement uses TRBV6-1 and TRBJ1-2; tentative D call: TRBD1 (5 bases). V shed 4 bases and J shed 2 bases, with 8 bases lying between them. CDR3 length: 13 amino acids. CDR1 and CDR2 from the germline V gene are MNHNS and SASEGT. The CDR3 spells CASSAQVNYGYTF. The DNA for the CDR3 is TGTGCCAGCAGTGCACAGGTAAACTATGGCTACACCTTC.

This clonotype was detected ten times or more. CDR3 in amino acids: CASSLGPGLAVPDTQYF. The CDR3 coding sequence is TGTGCCAGCAGCTTGGGGCCGGGACTAGCGGTTCCAGATACGCAGTATTTT. V gene TRBV7-3 combines with J gene TRBJ2-3; TRBD2 aligns across 11 bases. V lost 3 bases to trimming and J lost 4 bases; unmatched junction nucleotides: 9. This CDR3 spans 17 amino acids. In germline, CDR1 is SGHTA, CDR2 FQGTGA.

This clonotype was picked up a small number of times. It is likely a read error, because the conserved phenylalanine at the end of the CDR3 is missing. The chain employs TRBV3-1 and TRBJ1-5; D gene uncertain. The length of the CDR3 is 17 residues. Deletions cut 5 bases from V and 0 bases from J, with 17 bases between. CDR1 is LGHDT and CDR2 is YNNKEL in the germline V gene (reference sequence). The CDR3 coding sequence is TGTGCCAGCAGCGGGCAGGACGGACGTTATAGCAATCAGCCCCAGCATCTT. Amino acids: CASSGQDGRYSNQPQHL.

At least ten counts were recorded for this clonotype. This chain links TRBV12-3 or TRBV12-4 with TRBJ1-5; no clear D. The CDR3 has 17 amino acids. V lost 3 bases, J lost 2 bases, and 17 bases lay in between. The chain's CDR3 is CASSFFGFSDGNQPQHF. DNA of the CDR3: TGTGCCAGCAGTTTTTTTGGATTTTCAGACGGCAATCAGCCCCAGCATTTT.

V usage is TRBV4-1 and J usage is TRBJ1-1; perhaps TRBD1 as D (6 bases). Per germline, CDR1 MGHRA and CDR2 YSYEKL. This CDR3 comprises 16 residues. The V end was cut by 4 bases, the J end by 1 base, with 16 bases between. The CDR3 spells CASSPKGGATNTEAFF. In DNA, the CDR3 is TGCGCCAGCAGCCCGAAGGGGGGGGCTACGAACACTGAAGCTTTCTTT.

This clonotype has at least ten counts. J is TRBJ1-2 and V is TRBV14; weak D call: TRBD1 (5 bases). The length of the CDR3 is 13 residues. The V end was cut by 3 bases, the J end by 8 bases, with 13 bases between. Germline CDR1 is SGHDN and CDR2 is FVKESK. This CDR3 reads CASSHAPTVGYTF. In nucleotides, the CDR3 is TGTGCCAGCAGCCACGCCCCGACAGTCGGCTACACCTTC.

Ten or more counts support this clonotype. The chain recombines TRBV20-1 with TRBJ2-7; 11 bases fit TRBD2. This CDR3 is 15 amino acids long. V was pared by 4 bases and J by 4 bases, with 9 bases of the junction left unmatched. The germline V gene has CDR1 DFQATT and CDR2 SNEGSKA (reference sequence). The CDR3 nucleotides are TGCAGTGCTACTCGAACTAGCGGGAGAGGGTACGAGCAGTACTTC. Translating gives CSATRTSGRGYEQYF.

The J gene is TRBJ2-3, the V gene TRBV19; D gene unclear. The CDR3 is 14 residues long. The germline V and J ends were trimmed by 1 base and 2 bases, with 7 bases remaining between them. Germline V CDR1 and CDR2: LNHDA, SQIVND (reference sequence). Here the CDR3 DNA reads TGTGCCAGTAGTATAGGGTCATTCACAGATACGCAGTATTTT. As protein: CASSIGSFTDTQYF.

This clonotype was counted only a few times. This CDR3 is CAIRRQITDTQYF. The CDR3 nucleotides are TGTGCCATCCGCCGCCAGATCACAGATACGCAGTATTTT. This chain links TRBV10-3 with TRBJ2-3; D remains ambiguous. Looked up from germline, CDR1 is ENHRY and CDR2 is SYGVKD. The CDR3 runs to 13 residues. Deletions cut 8 bases from V and 2 bases from J, with 11 bases between.

This clonotype was recorded once. This may come from a read error, since a much larger clone is one base off. CDR3 bases: TGTGACAGCAGAAACGGCGCAGGGGTCAATGAGCAGTTCTTC. Encoded protein: CDSRNGAGVNEQFF. The gene calls are TRBV6-9 and TRBJ2-1; a possible D gene is TRBD1 (6 bases). CDR1 and CDR2 from the germline V gene are MNHGY and SVAAGI. There are 14 residues in the CDR3.